The 7 T cell receptor beta chains in this list originate from one sample, sequenced in a study of blood T cell repertoires in COVID-19. Generated by immunoSEQ multiplex PCR, the TCRdb table keeps only in-frame clones and is missing some. The data contain about 97,000 clones, about 90% of them singletons. Sequencing input: peripheral blood. The receptor source for this set is a human donor in a cohort sampled during active COVID-19.

The rearrangement links TRBV14 to TRBJ2-1; 8 bases agree with TRBD2. The V gene end was trimmed by 5 bases and the J gene end by 6 bases; junction bases not matched to a gene: 9. The germline CDR1 and CDR2 sequences are SGHDN and FVKESK. This CDR3 spans 15 amino acids. The CDR3 bases are TGTGCCAGCAGCAAAAAGCGGGAGTTTCCCAATGAGCAGTTCTTC. Its translation is CASSKKREFPNEQFF.

This clone was counted once. In the same sample, other DNA sequences code for this CDR3. The chain uses TRBV9 and TRBJ1-2, with TRBD1 matching over 9 bases. Germline V gene data show CDR1 as SGDLS and CDR2 as YYNGEE. The V and J ends lost 4 bases and 1 base, in that order; junction bases with no gene match: 2. The CDR3 extends over 14 amino acids. The CDR3 loop is CASSPGQGNYGYTF. DNA of the CDR3: TGTGCCAGCAGCCCGGGACAGGGTAACTATGGCTACACCTTC.

This clone showed up just once. The chain has TRBV18 and TRBJ2-5; D uncertain. V was clipped by 2 bases and J by 2 bases, with 3 bases between them. From germline, CDR1 is KGHSH and CDR2 LQKENI. CDR3 size: 12 residues. The CDR3 loop is CASSPTQETQYF. The CDR3 region has the DNA TGTGCCAGCTCACCAACACAAGAGACCCAGTACTTC.

Written as DNA, the CDR3 is TGCGCCAGCAGTGAGCTGCGGGGACCGGGCACTGAAGCTTTCTTT. Protein: CASSELRGPGTEAFF. This sequence joins TRBV10-1 and TRBJ1-1; TRBD1 might be the D (5 bases). The CDR3 runs 15 residues. V lost 2 bases to trimming and J lost 4 bases, with 14 bases between them. The germline V gene has CDR1 WNHNN and CDR2 SYGVQD (reference sequence).

The V and J genes are TRBV29-1 and TRBJ2-3, with D maybe TRBD2 (5 bases). The CDR3 is 13 residues long. CDR1 is SQVTM and CDR2 is ANQGSEA in the germline V gene. The germline V and J ends were trimmed by 5 bases and 1 base, with 10 bases remaining between them. The CDR3 sequence: CSVFRGGTDTQYF. For the CDR3, the DNA is TGCAGCGTTTTTCGGGGAGGCACAGATACGCAGTATTTT.

The chain joins TRBV9 to TRBJ2-3, with TRBD2 identical over 12 bases. This CDR3 has 17 residues. Germline-derived CDR1 and CDR2 are SGDLS and YYNGEE. V dropped 4 bases and J dropped 0; count of bases not matched to a gene: 6. Here the CDR3 reads CASSPRLAGASTDTQYF. CDR3 DNA: TGTGCCAGCAGCCCTAGACTAGCGGGGGCTAGCACAGATACGCAGTATTTT.

This rearrangement joins TRBV7-9 to TRBJ2-1, with a weak D call TRBD1 (6 bases). Between the trimmed V and J ends, which lost 5 bases and 10 bases, there was a span of 15 bases. The germline V gene has CDR1 SEHNR and CDR2 FQNEAQ (reference sequence). The CDR3 is 13 amino acids. The CDR3 region is CASSRSTGREQFF. The CDR3 DNA reads TGTGCCAGCAGCAGATCGACAGGTCGGGAGCAGTTCTTC.